These 27 T cell receptor beta chains originate from one sample sequenced in a study of T cell responses to AZD1222 COVID-19 vaccine. Repertoires were generated with immunoSEQ multiplex PCR, while TCRdb's copy carries only in-frame clones and drops some. The sample carries roughly 140,000 clones, around 94% recorded once. Here the sequenced sample was peripheral blood, taken 28 days after the second AZD1222 dose. All receptors come from an adult who received the AZD1222 COVID-19 vaccine.

The gene calls are TRBV5-1 and TRBJ1-1; D is unresolved. V lost 2 bases and J 0 bases, leaving 11 bases between the germline ends. Germline CDR1 is SGHRS and CDR2 is YFSETQ. The CDR3 contains 15 residues. CDR3 nucleotides: TGCGCCAGCAGCTTCTCAACCGACTTGAACACTGAAGCTTTCTTT. This gives the protein CASSFSTDLNTEAFF.

This rearrangement joins TRBV6-6 to TRBJ1-4; D is possibly TRBD1 (5 bases). The CDR3 loop spans 17 amino acids. Trimming removed 5 bases from V and 4 bases from J, with 20 bases in between. Looked up from germline, CDR1 is MNHNY and CDR2 is SVGAGI (reference sequence). Here the CDR3 DNA reads TGTGCCAGCAGTCCACCGTCCTCGGGACCGCGTAATGAAAAACTGTTTTTT. Its translation is CASSPPSSGPRNEKLFF.

This rearrangement joins TRBV19 to TRBJ1-2; TRBD1 agrees at 7 bases. The J segment lost 3 bases and the V segment lost 5 bases, leaving 9 bases of the junction unmatched. Germline CDR1 LNHDA, CDR2 SQIVND (reference sequence). This CDR3 has 15 amino acids. The CDR3 DNA follows: TGTGCCAGTAGTGCGATGACAGGGCAGTACTATGGCTACACCTTC. It codes for CASSAMTGQYYGYTF.

In its sample, this clone was seen once. This rearrangement joins TRBV11-1 to TRBJ2-1, with D perhaps matching TRBD1 (5 bases). Germline V CDR1 and CDR2: SGHAT, FQDESV (reference sequence). Trimming left V 3 bases short and J 0 bases short, with 9 bases between. This CDR3 spans 15 amino acids. For the CDR3, the DNA is TGTGCCAGCAGCTTCAGTGGGGCCTCCTACAATGAGCAGTTCTTC. Translated, it gives CASSFSGASYNEQFF.

J is TRBJ1-3 and V is TRBV18, with 7 nucleotides matching TRBD1. This CDR3 comprises 15 residues. The germline V gene encodes CDR1 KGHSH and CDR2 LQKENI. V gave up 0 bases and J gave up 2 bases; unmatched junction bases: 1. The CDR3 region has the DNA TGTGCCAGCTCACCACCCGGGACAGCTGGAAACACCATATATTTT. Protein: CASSPPGTAGNTIYF.

This clone was counted a single time. This chain links TRBV18 with TRBJ1-1; no reliable D call. The V and J ends lost 4 bases and 2 bases respectively, with 11 bases between them. The germline CDR1 and CDR2 sequences are KGHSH and LQKENI. The CDR3 covers 14 residues. The CDR3 region has the DNA TGTGCCAGCTCACTCGGACGGGGTAACACTGAAGCTTTCTTT. This encodes CASSLGRGNTEAFF. Complete variable domain (other parts from reference TRBV18 and TRBJ1-1): NAGVMQNPRHLVRRRGQEARLRCSPMKGHSHVYWYRQLPEEGLKFMVYLQKENIIDESGMPKERFSAEFPKEGPSILRIQQVVRGDSAAYFCASSLGRGNTEAFFGQGTRLTVV.

The chain has TRBV15 and TRBJ2-5, with 14 bases identical to TRBD2. The V gene end was trimmed by 2 bases and the J gene end by 4 bases; junction bases not matched to a gene: 6. This CDR3 has 17 residues. Germline loops: CDR1 LNHNV, CDR2 YYDKDF (reference sequence). The CDR3 DNA reads as TGTGCCACCAGCAGACCCGGACTAGCGGGGGGAATAGAGACCCAGTACTTC. Its protein is CATSRPGLAGGIETQYF. Full variable domain (outside the CDR3, taken from reference TRBV15 and TRBJ2-5): DAMVIQNPRYQVTQFGKPVTLSCSQTLNHNVMYWYQQKSSQAPKLLFHYYDKDFNNEADTPDNFQSRRPNTSFCFLDIRSPGLGDTAMYLCATSRPGLAGGIETQYFGPGTRLLVL.

The J gene is TRBJ1-4, the V gene TRBV5-1; D remains ambiguous. The length of the CDR3 is 14 residues. Germline CDR1 reads SGHRS; CDR2 reads YFSETQ. Trimming removed 4 bases from V and 0 bases from J, with 7 bases in between. The CDR3 loop reads CASSPEATNEKLFF. Here the CDR3 DNA reads TGCGCCAGCAGCCCCGAGGCAACTAATGAAAAACTGTTTTTT.

This rearrangement joins TRBV3-1 (or the pseudogene TRBV3-2) to TRBJ1-4; no definite D call. Between the trimmed V and J ends, which lost 1 base and 2 bases, there was a span of 8 bases. The CDR3 covers 15 residues. CDR1 and CDR2 (germline): LGHDT, YNNKEL (reference sequence). The CDR3 region has the DNA TGTGCCAGCAGCCAAGGTACAGCTACTAATGAAAAACTGTTTTTT. Residues: CASSQGTATNEKLFF.

The rearrangement links TRBV7-2 to TRBJ1-1; D unresolved. With 1 base removed from V and 1 base from J, the gap between germline ends came to 10 bases. This CDR3 comprises 15 residues. Germline CDR1 is SGHTA and CDR2 is FQGNSA. Here the CDR3 reads CASSLVSGANTEAFF. The CDR3 coding sequence is TGTGCCAGCAGCTTAGTATCGGGTGCGAACACTGAAGCTTTCTTT.

This chain joins TRBV5-1 and TRBJ2-1; D call uncertain. CDR1 SGHRS and CDR2 YFSETQ come from the germline V gene. Trimming pared 0 bases from V and 7 bases from J, leaving 5 bases between. The CDR3 has 12 residues. CDR3 coding DNA: TGCGCCAGCAGCTTGGGGTCGAATGAGCAGTTCTTC. It codes for CASSLGSNEQFF.

The CDR3 region has the DNA TGTGCCAGCAGCCCCGGGACAGAACTAGCCAAAAACATTCAGTACTTC. This sequence encodes CASSPGTELAKNIQYF. J is TRBJ2-4 and V is TRBV9; 7 bases align to TRBD1. Germline lookup yields CDR1 SGDLS and CDR2 YYNGEE. J was trimmed by 0 bases and V by 4 bases; bases with no gene match: 7. The CDR3 consists of 16 residues.

The chain recombines TRBV25-1 with TRBJ1-2; 8 bases are shared with TRBD1. The V and J ends lost 3 bases and 7 bases, in that order; junction bases with no gene match: 10. This CDR3 has 15 amino acids. Germline V CDR1 and CDR2: MGHDK, SYGVNS. The CDR3 is CASSEFFQGALGYTF. The DNA for the CDR3 is TGTGCCAGCAGTGAGTTTTTCCAGGGGGCGCTTGGCTACACCTTC.

The J gene is TRBJ1-2, the V gene TRBV4-3; D not certain. Per germline, CDR1 LGHNA and CDR2 YSLEER. Trimming shortened V by 4 bases and J by 4 bases, and 19 bases separated the two germline ends. The CDR3 is made up of 16 amino acids. The chain's CDR3 is CASSLQRQVLLYGYTF. For the CDR3, the DNA is TGCGCCAGCAGCCTCCAAAGGCAGGTTCTGCTCTATGGCTACACCTTC.

The chain joins TRBV7-2 to TRBJ2-7; TRBD1 or TRBD2 may be the D gene (5 bases each). CDR3 length: 11 amino acids. V was pared by 4 bases and J by 7 bases, with 8 bases between. Germline V gene sequence: CDR1 SGHTA, CDR2 FQGNSA. CDR3 loop: CASSWGLEQYV. CDR3 in DNA: TGTGCCAGCAGCTGGGGGTTGGAGCAGTACGTC.

The chain employs TRBV19 and TRBJ1-6; perhaps TRBD1 as D (6 bases). Germline loops: CDR1 LNHDA, CDR2 SQIVND (reference sequence). The CDR3 consists of 16 residues. The ends were cut back, 3 bases at V and 5 bases at J, with 14 bases in the middle. CDR3 in DNA: TGTGCCAGTAGTATGAGGGGGGTAGAGGATAATTCACCCCTCCACTTT. Its protein is CASSMRGVEDNSPLHF. Together with reference TRBV19 and TRBJ1-6, the CDR3 gives the full variable domain: DGGITQSPKYLFRKEGQNVTLSCEQNLNHDAMYWYRQDPGQGLRLIYYSQIVNDFQKGDIAEGYSVSREKKESFPLTVTSAQKNPTAFYLCASSMRGVEDNSPLHFGNGTRLTVT.

The chain is built from TRBV5-4 and TRBJ1-2; a weak D match, TRBD1 (6 bases). The CDR3 has 15 residues. Germline V lookup: CDR1 SGHNT, CDR2 YYREEE (reference sequence). With 4 bases removed from V and 4 bases from J, the gap between germline ends came to 17 bases. The CDR3 sequence: CASSLSSGGGYGYTF. CDR3 in DNA: TGTGCCAGCAGCCTAAGTTCGGGGGGCGGCTATGGCTACACCTTC.

The gene calls are TRBV6-5 and TRBJ1-6, with 7 bases identical to TRBD1. The germline V gene has CDR1 MNHEY and CDR2 SVGAGI. J was trimmed by 10 bases and V by 2 bases; bases with no gene match: 8. This CDR3 is built from 15 residues. CDR3 region: CASSYPRTGGSPLHF. The DNA for the CDR3 is TGTGCCAGCAGTTACCCTCGGACAGGAGGGTCACCCCTCCACTTT.

The chain combines TRBV2 with TRBJ2-1; no reliable D call. V lost 2 bases and J 0 bases, leaving 8 bases between the germline ends. The CDR3 loop spans 15 amino acids. Germline values: CDR1 SNHLY, CDR2 FYNNEI. In DNA, the CDR3 is TGTGCCAGCAGTGAATTGTCGAGCTCCTACAATGAGCAGTTCTTC. Translated: CASSELSSSYNEQFF.

The chain is built from TRBV11-2 and TRBJ2-5, with 14 bases fitting TRBD2. V shed 3 bases, J shed 4 bases, and the junction held 10 bases outside the gene matches. This CDR3 is 18 amino acids long. CDR1 SGHAT and CDR2 FQNNGV come from the germline V gene. The CDR3 is CASSFLGTSGRSGETQYF. In DNA, the CDR3 is TGTGCCAGCAGCTTTCTCGGGACTAGCGGGAGATCAGGAGAGACCCAGTACTTC.

In DNA, the CDR3 is TGTGCCAGCAGGAGCTCCTATAATTCACCCCTCCACTTT. Translated: CASRSSYNSPLHF. The rearrangement joins TRBV6-5 to TRBJ1-6; D gene unclear. The CDR3 runs 13 residues. The V end lost 6 bases, the J end lost 0 bases, and 3 bases lay between the germline ends. CDR1 MNHEY and CDR2 SVGAGI come from the germline V gene.

J is TRBJ1-3 and V is TRBV9; D call uncertain. The CDR3 consists of 15 residues. Germline V gives CDR1 SGDLS, CDR2 YYNGEE. Trimming left V 3 bases short and J 2 bases short, with 12 bases between. The CDR3 bases are TGTGCCAGCAGCGAAGCCCCGACGACTGGAAACACCATATATTTT. Translation: CASSEAPTTGNTIYF. Together with reference TRBV9 and TRBJ1-3, the CDR3 gives the full variable domain: DSGVTQTPKHLITATGQRVTLRCSPRSGDLSVYWYQQSLDQGLQFLIQYYNGEERAKGNILERFSAQQFPDLHSELNLSSLELGDSALYFCASSEAPTTGNTIYFGEGSWLTVV.

This chain uses TRBV4-1 with TRBJ2-5; TRBD2 matches at 10 bases. V dropped 5 bases and J dropped 7; count of bases not matched to a gene: 7. In germline, CDR1 is MGHRA, CDR2 YSYEKL. This CDR3 contains 14 residues. CDR3 in amino acids: CASSSQRGGMTQYF. In nucleotides, the CDR3 is TGCGCCAGCAGCTCTCAGCGGGGGGGGATGACCCAGTACTTC.

The CDR3 DNA reads TGTGCCAGCAGCCAGGGGGCGGGGGGCTCCTACGAGCAGTACGTC. Its protein is CASSQGAGGSYEQYV. The V gene is TRBV4-2, the J gene TRBJ2-7, with 8 bases aligning to TRBD2. J was trimmed by 0 bases and V by 3 bases; bases with no gene match: 4. Germline V gene sequence: CDR1 LGHNA, CDR2 YNFKEQ. The CDR3 totals 15 residues.

This chain connects TRBV19 to TRBJ1-2, with D unclear. CDR1 and CDR2 (germline): LNHDA, SQIVND (reference sequence). V lost 6 bases to trimming and J lost 2 bases, with 7 bases between them. The CDR3 covers 12 residues. CDR3 residues: CASSPGNYGYTF. The CDR3 nucleotides read TGTGCCAGTAGCCCCGGGAACTATGGCTACACCTTC.

The J gene is TRBJ2-1, the V gene TRBV13, with D perhaps being TRBD1 or TRBD2 (5 bases each). In germline, CDR1 is PRHDT, CDR2 FYEKMQ (reference sequence). Trimming cost V 5 bases and J 6 bases, with 14 bases left between them. The CDR3 runs 14 residues. The CDR3 coding sequence is TGTGCCAGCAGCGGGACCCTCAGATCCAATGAGCAGTTCTTC. Translating it yields CASSGTLRSNEQFF.

The rearrangement uses TRBV5-1 and TRBJ2-6; D assignment may be TRBD1 or TRBD2 (5 bases each). The CDR3 runs 16 residues. Germline CDR1 is SGHRS and CDR2 is YFSETQ. V lost 4 bases and J lost 0, with 11 bases in between. CDR3 loop: CASSPPGLSGANVLTF. CDR3 DNA: TGCGCCAGCAGCCCCCCGGGGCTCTCTGGGGCCAACGTCCTGACTTTC.